The 13 T cell receptor beta chains in this list originate from one sample, sequenced in a study of blood T cell repertoires in COVID-19. TCRdb's copy holds only in-frame clones and misses some; the assay was immunoSEQ multiplex PCR. The sample consists of tens of thousands of clones, around 87% of them appearing once. Sequencing was carried out using peripheral blood. The receptors shown here come from a woman older than 75 with active COVID-19.

This chain links TRBV6-4 with TRBJ2-3, with D tentatively TRBD2 (6 bases). The CDR3 covers 13 residues. Germline loops: CDR1 MRHNA, CDR2 SNTAGT. Trimming removed 8 bases at V and 6 bases at J, with 15 bases between. The CDR3 nucleotides read TGTGCCAGCTCCCGGGACGGAGGGGATACGCAGTATTTT. Translated, it gives CASSRDGGDTQYF.

The chain employs TRBV7-2 and TRBJ1-6, with D perhaps matching TRBD1 (6 bases). V was pared by 3 bases and J by 9 bases, with 12 bases between. The CDR3 spans 14 residues. Germline CDR1 SGHTA, CDR2 FQGNSA. CDR3 amino acids: CASSLSQGSSPLHF. The CDR3 region has the DNA TGTGCCAGCAGCTTGTCCCAGGGGAGTTCACCCCTCCACTTT.

The chain couples TRBV30 to TRBJ2-3; 12 bases align to TRBD2. Germline V gives CDR1 GTSNPN, CDR2 SVGIG (reference sequence). The CDR3 loop spans 15 amino acids. Germline trimming cut 1 base from V and 5 bases from J; bases unmatched to any gene: 4. CDR3 amino acids: CAWSGTSGVGDTQYF. Written as DNA, the CDR3 is TGTGCCTGGAGTGGGACTAGCGGGGTAGGAGATACGCAGTATTTT.

V and J are TRBV28 and TRBJ1-4, with 7 bases fitting TRBD1. V lost 1 base to trimming and J lost 7 bases; unmatched junction nucleotides: 6. The CDR3 sequence is 15 residues long. Germline V lookup: CDR1 MDHEN, CDR2 SYDVKM. The CDR3 DNA follows: TGTGCCAGCAGTTTATTAGAGGGGGCGGGTGAAAAACTGTTTTTT. It yields the protein CASSLLEGAGEKLFF.

V and J are TRBV5-6 and TRBJ2-1; 8 bases align to TRBD2. The CDR3 runs 16 residues. Trimming cost V 5 bases and J 4 bases; bases outside gene matches: 11. CDR1 is SGHDT, CDR2 YYEEEE, per germline. This CDR3 reads CASRGRGLAIYNEQFF. The CDR3 DNA reads as TGTGCCAGCAGGGGTCGCGGACTAGCTATATACAATGAGCAGTTCTTC.

The chain links TRBV30 to TRBJ1-6, with D perhaps matching TRBD1 (5 bases). V was trimmed by 5 bases and J by 7 bases, leaving 9 bases between them. This CDR3 comprises 12 residues. The germline V gene has CDR1 GTSNPN and CDR2 SVGIG (reference sequence). The CDR3 nucleotides read TGTGCCTGGGGGACGAGGAATTCACCCCTCCACTTT. Protein: CAWGTRNSPLHF.

This clone was counted between two and nine times. The chain is built from TRBV28 and TRBJ1-1, with TRBD1 matching over 9 bases. Germline V gene data show CDR1 as MDHEN and CDR2 as SYDVKM. J lost 0 bases, V lost 7 bases, and 6 bases had no gene match. CDR3 length: 15 residues. CDR3: CASTATGGLNTEAFF. Here the CDR3 DNA reads TGTGCCAGCACCGCGACAGGGGGATTGAACACTGAAGCTTTCTTT. The full variable domain, in which reference TRBV28 and TRBJ1-1 provide the parts outside the CDR3, is DVKVTQSSRYLVKRTGEKVFLECVQDMDHENMFWYRQDPGLGLRLIYFSYDVKMKEKGDIPEGYSVSREKKERFSLILESASTNQTSMYLCASTATGGLNTEAFFGQGTRLTVV.

The genes are TRBV28 and TRBJ2-7, with a possible D match to TRBD1 (5 bases). Trimming pared 4 bases from V and 5 bases from J, leaving 18 bases between. Germline assignment: CDR1 MDHEN and CDR2 SYDVKM. The CDR3 sequence is 15 residues long. The CDR3 reads CASSSLLVTDDEQYF. CDR3 bases: TGTGCCAGCAGTTCCCTCCTCGTGACAGACGACGAGCAGTACTTC.

The rearrangement uses TRBV28 and TRBJ1-4, with D possibly matching TRBD1 (5 bases). This CDR3 is built from 13 residues. The germline V gene has CDR1 MDHEN and CDR2 SYDVKM. Trimming took off 11 bases at V and 3 bases at J, with 13 bases between the two ends. CDR3 in DNA: TGTGCCTTACAGGACACCTCTAATGAAAAACTGTTTTTT. This encodes CALQDTSNEKLFF.

This clone occurred once. The chain uses TRBV7-3 and TRBJ2-3; 8 bases match TRBD2. Germline CDR1 reads SGHTA; CDR2 reads FQGTGA. The trim removed 0 bases at V and 1 base at J, leaving 3 bases unmatched. This CDR3 spans 16 amino acids. The CDR3 region has the DNA TGTGCCAGCAGCTTAACGCCAGCGGGGGGCACAGATACGCAGTATTTT. Amino acid sequence: CASSLTPAGGTDTQYF.

This chain links TRBV6-5 with TRBJ2-3, with TRBD2 matching over 11 bases. There are 15 residues in the CDR3. The V and J ends lost 5 bases and 1 base, in that order; junction bases with no gene match: 2. Germline values: CDR1 MNHEY, CDR2 SVGAGI. The CDR3 DNA follows: TGTGCCAGCAGTACGACTAGCGGGGGCACAGATACGCAGTATTTT. As protein: CASSTTSGGTDTQYF.

The J gene is TRBJ1-3, the V gene TRBV29-1; 9 bases agree with TRBD1. This CDR3 is 15 amino acids long. Trimming removed 6 bases from V and 4 bases from J; junction bases left unmatched: 10. Germline-derived CDR1 and CDR2 are SQVTM and ANQGSEA. CDR3 amino acids: CSVDYGTGFGNTIYF. CDR3 nucleotides: TGCAGCGTGGATTACGGGACAGGGTTCGGAAACACCATATATTTT.

The rearrangement links TRBV7-9 to TRBJ1-2, with D uncertain. Looked up from germline, CDR1 is SEHNR and CDR2 is FQNEAQ (reference sequence). The CDR3 length is 14 residues. V was cut by 1 base and J by 2 bases, with 8 bases left in between. CDR3 loop: CASSLELENYGYTF. The CDR3 coding sequence is TGTGCCAGCAGCTTAGAGCTTGAAAACTATGGCTACACCTTC.